Each of the 20 T cell receptor beta chains below was sequenced from the same sample in a study of siplizumab effects on memory and regulatory T cells. Sequencing used immunoSEQ multiplex PCR; TCRdb keeps in-frame clones, though not all of them. The sample lists under 140,000 clones, 92% occurring once. Sample: CD4+ T cells sorted from blood. The receptors were sampled from a human donor in good health.

V gene TRBV2 combines with J gene TRBJ2-3, with 7 bases matching TRBD2. Germline CDR1 SNHLY, CDR2 FYNNEI. CDR3 length: 15 amino acids. Trimming at V came to 6 bases and at J to 1 base, leaving 7 bases not matched to a gene. CDR3 sequence: CASRPMAGGTDTQYF. DNA of the CDR3: TGTGCCAGCAGACCCATGGCGGGGGGCACAGATACGCAGTATTTT.

J is TRBJ1-5 and V is TRBV11-2; D uncertain. This CDR3 contains 13 residues. Germline V gene data show CDR1 as SGHAT and CDR2 as FQNNGV. The germline V and J ends were trimmed by 3 bases and 4 bases, with 7 bases remaining between them. CDR3 amino acids: CASSLVGNQPQHF. CDR3 bases: TGTGCCAGCAGCTTGGTAGGGAATCAGCCCCAGCATTTT.

The V and J genes are TRBV27 and TRBJ1-1; TRBD1 aligns across 9 bases. With V trimmed by 4 bases and J by 1 base, 4 bases remained unmatched. The germline V gene encodes CDR1 MNHEY and CDR2 SMNVEV (reference sequence). This CDR3 spans 15 amino acids. CDR3 in amino acids: CASSSPDRGNTEAFF. CDR3 DNA: TGTGCCAGCAGTTCCCCGGACAGGGGGAACACTGAAGCTTTCTTT.

The chain recombines TRBV5-1 with TRBJ2-1; D is perhaps TRBD2 (6 bases). Trimming stripped 0 bases from V and 2 bases from J, with 12 bases between. Germline CDR1 reads SGHRS; CDR2 reads YFSETQ. The CDR3 extends over 16 amino acids. The DNA of the CDR3 is TGCGCCAGCAGCTTGGAGAGCGGGCAAGCCTACAATGAGCAGTTCTTC. Its protein product is CASSLESGQAYNEQFF.

The chain carries TRBV6-1 and TRBJ2-1; TRBD2 matches 9 bases. Germline V gives CDR1 MNHNS, CDR2 SASEGT. This CDR3 has 13 residues. This CDR3 is CVLAASGKNEQFF. The CDR3 nucleotides are TGTGTATTGGCCGCTAGCGGGAAGAATGAGCAGTTCTTC.

This clone was counted between two and nine times. This rearrangement joins TRBV6-6 to TRBJ1-2, with no clear D. In germline, CDR1 is MNHNY, CDR2 SVGAGI (reference sequence). The V gene lost 9 bases and the J gene lost 1 base, with 6 bases spanning the gap. The CDR3 has 11 amino acids. The CDR3 loop is CARGSNYGYTF. In nucleotides, the CDR3 is TGTGCCAGGGGGAGTAACTATGGCTACACCTTC.

This clone was counted a single time. This rearrangement joins TRBV11-3 to TRBJ2-3; possibly TRBD1 or TRBD2 for D (5 bases each). The germline V gene encodes CDR1 SGHNT and CDR2 YENEEA. The CDR3 sequence is 17 residues long. The V gene lost 1 base and the J gene lost 1 base, with 15 bases spanning the gap. CDR3 nucleotide sequence: TGTGCCAGCAGCTTAGGCTTCCGGGACGCGGGCACAGATACGCAGTATTTT. It codes for CASSLGFRDAGTDTQYF.

J is TRBJ1-2 and V is TRBV4-2; D is unclear. Trimming took 0 bases from V and 4 from J, leaving 27 bases between them. Germline V gene sequence: CDR1 LGHNA, CDR2 YNFKEQ. This CDR3 contains 20 residues. The CDR3 region is CASSQDILGGWVGEAYGYTF. CDR3 sequence (DNA): TGTGCCAGCAGCCAAGATATTTTAGGAGGGTGGGTTGGGGAGGCCTATGGCTACACCTTC.

The chain employs TRBV6-5 and TRBJ2-4, with D unclear. Germline CDR1 and CDR2: MNHEY and SVGAGI. The CDR3 has 16 residues. V was pared by 0 bases and J by 0 bases, with 9 bases between. This chain's CDR3 is CASSYSRTGAKNIQYF. CDR3 coding DNA: TGTGCCAGCAGTTACTCGAGAACGGGAGCCAAAAACATTCAGTACTTC.

The chain has TRBV29-1 and TRBJ1-2; weak D call: TRBD1 (5 bases). The CDR3 runs to 14 residues. The V end lost 6 bases, the J end lost 2 bases, and 16 bases lay between the germline ends. Germline CDR1 reads SQVTM; CDR2 reads ANQGSEA. The CDR3 DNA follows: TGCAGCGTGGCGGGGCACACCTTCAACTATGGCTACACCTTC. Its protein is CSVAGHTFNYGYTF.

The rearrangement uses TRBV18 and TRBJ2-7; 9 positions match TRBD2. Germline V gene data show CDR1 as KGHSH and CDR2 as LQKENI. The CDR3 loop spans 14 amino acids. Trimming cost V 4 bases and J 2 bases; bases outside gene matches: 3. The CDR3 reads CASSRGRDTYEQYF. The DNA for the CDR3 is TGTGCCAGCTCACGCGGGAGGGACACCTACGAGCAGTACTTC.

In its sample, this clone was seen a few times. The gene calls are TRBV4-1 and TRBJ1-4; 7 bases are shared with TRBD1. From germline, CDR1 is MGHRA and CDR2 YSYEKL. V lost 2 bases to trimming and J lost 7 bases; unmatched junction nucleotides: 4. The CDR3 sequence is 14 residues long. The CDR3 DNA follows: TGCGCCAGCAGCCAACCTAGACAGGGTGAAAAACTGTTTTTT. Translation gives CASSQPRQGEKLFF.

The rearrangement links TRBV27 to TRBJ2-2; D gene unclear. CDR3 length: 17 residues. Germline CDR1 reads MNHEY; CDR2 reads SMNVEV (reference sequence). V lost 0 bases and J 5 bases, leaving 16 bases between the germline ends. The CDR3 bases are TGTGCCAGCAGTTTATCGAGACCCAACTACGGTACCGGGGAGCTGTTTTTT. It codes for CASSLSRPNYGTGELFF.

The chain combines TRBV6-1 with TRBJ2-5; D is unclear. Germline CDR1 MNHNS, CDR2 SASEGT. The CDR3 runs to 14 residues. Trimming left V 9 bases short and J 1 base short, with 15 bases between. The CDR3 loop reads CASRRGRLQETQYF. The DNA of the CDR3 is TGTGCCAGTAGGCGCGGACGGCTCCAAGAGACCCAGTACTTC.

The V and J genes are TRBV7-9 and TRBJ1-4; a weak D match, TRBD1 (6 bases). Trimming took off 5 bases at V and 0 bases at J, with 16 bases between the two ends. The CDR3 totals 17 residues. The germline gives CDR1 SEHNR, CDR2 FQNEAQ (reference sequence). CDR3 DNA: TGTGCCAGCAGCCAGGACAGATTCTCGACAACTAATGAAAAACTGTTTTTT. Translating it yields CASSQDRFSTTNEKLFF.

The genes are TRBV25-1 and TRBJ2-7; TRBD2 aligns across 7 bases. Germline V gives CDR1 MGHDK, CDR2 SYGVNS. This CDR3 has 14 amino acids. After removal of 5 bases from V and 2 bases from J, the junction contained 6 bases not matched to a gene. The CDR3 DNA reads TGTGCCAGCAGTAGGCCGGGGGGACCCTACGAGCAGTACTTC. Its translation is CASSRPGGPYEQYF.

The genes are TRBV5-1 and TRBJ2-3; 8 bases map to TRBD2. The CDR3 spans 14 residues. The germline gives CDR1 SGHRS, CDR2 YFSETQ. V dropped 5 bases and J dropped 6; count of bases not matched to a gene: 8. The CDR3 loop is CASSRGGIVDTQYF. The CDR3 region has the DNA TGCGCCAGCAGTCGGGGGGGTATCGTTGATACGCAGTATTTT.

This chain uses TRBV19 with TRBJ1-1, with a weak D call TRBD1 (5 bases). Germline lookup yields CDR1 LNHDA and CDR2 SQIVND (reference sequence). The CDR3 contains 17 residues. The ends were cut back, 1 base at V and 1 base at J, with 16 bases in the middle. The CDR3 loop is CASSIGAGPLGNTEAFF. Here the CDR3 DNA reads TGTGCCAGTAGTATAGGGGCAGGGCCCTTGGGGAACACTGAAGCTTTCTTT.

This sequence joins TRBV10-2 and TRBJ2-3, with 8 nucleotides matching TRBD2. Germline lookup yields CDR1 WSHSY and CDR2 SAAADI. There are 14 residues in the CDR3. The J segment lost 4 bases and the V segment lost 8 bases, leaving 8 bases of the junction unmatched. The CDR3 bases are TGCGCCAGCGCGTCCAGCGGGAGCTCAGATACGCAGTATTTT. Encoded protein: CASASSGSSDTQYF.

This clone was seen only a few times. The rearrangement joins TRBV6-5 to TRBJ1-1, with D uncertain. The V end was cut by 5 bases, the J end by 3 bases, with 10 bases between. Germline assignment: CDR1 MNHEY and CDR2 SVGAGI. CDR3 length: 13 amino acids. The CDR3 DNA follows: TGTGCCAGCAGTAGGTCGGAGGACACTGAAGCTTTCTTT. Translated, it gives CASSRSEDTEAFF.